This T cell receptor (beta chain) originates from a study of blood T cell repertoires in COVID-19 (dated by TCRdb to the early 2020s). With regard to the full study: The collaborator samples originated in the United States, Italy and Spain and spanned the acute and convalescent phases of COVID-19. The prospective study material was composed of cDNA or gDNA derived from T cells, B-cell-depleted T cells, or PBMCs. Subjects who had been exposed to COVID-19, were actively infected with it, or had recovered from it provided the deeply sampled blood TCRbeta repertoires that made up the dataset. The repertoires were released in a freely available public database meant as a resource for research on the immune response to SARS-CoV-2. The samples were drawn from the first 160 participants of the ongoing ImmuneRACE study and from 950 to 1,500 subjects provided by 6 global collaborators. Nearly every sample came with metadata listing a de-identified subject ID, COVID-19 status, age in years and sex. Where available, HLA class I and class II types were obtained from metadata supplied by the sample provider rather than from assay-based typing. The paper as a whole reports these results and caveats: How much clinical and demographic metadata was included differed by source and by participant, and the metadata was provided uncurated.

TCRbeta CDR3 regions were amplified from genomic DNA by means of the immunoSEQ Assay, a bias-controlled multiplex PCR. Processing in the source paper ran as follows. The number of nucleated cells in each sample was estimated by amplification of reference gene primers within the assay. To quantify the absolute abundance of each unique TCRbeta CDR3 rearrangement, sequence reads were collapsed and filtered. For each sample, productive Simpson clonality was calculated by taking the square root of Simpson's diversity index across productive rearrangements. TCRdb mirrors the immuneACCESS table, restricted to in-frame sequences. Some clones are absent from its copies; in checked studies, under half trace to an unresolved V gene, and the reason for the others is unknown. That table gives V, J and clone size, and the DNA gave D and trimming. The sample includes some 250,000 clones, with approximately 83% observed a single time. The biggest ten clones account for around 2% of the sample.

From V the trimming removes 9 bases and from J it removes 2 bases, while the gene matches leave 7 bases of the junction unaccounted for. Per the germline V gene, WSHSY is the CDR1 and SAAADI is the CDR2. There are 14 amino acids in the CDR3, from cysteine to phenylalanine inclusive. Solely the CDR3 DNA is kept, with 42 bases framed from the first base. Samples from volunteer blood donors who had recovered from COVID-19 were contributed by a second Seattle source. The collaborating institutions used their own protocols to collect whole blood in K2EDTA tubes. For TCRbeta analysis, collaborators shipped samples as frozen whole blood, isolated PBMCs, or DNA extracted from either of those sample types. Concerning this clone itself: Its antigen specificity is not known. No much larger clone is present one base from it, and per-base qualities are unavailable.

The sequence was collected from a man in his thirties or forties who had recovered from COVID-19. Input material: peripheral blood. This receptor chain uses TRBV10-2 and TRBJ2-7, with TRBD1 matching 10 junction bases. For the CDR3, the sequence is CASRAGTGAYEQYF. The DNA reads TGCGCCAGTCGCGCCGGGACAGGGGCCTACGAGCAGTACTTC.